Sequencing of this T cell receptor beta chain was carried out in a study of CD8+ T cells in alopecia areata. Turning to the study itself: Treated patients were given oral tofacitinib, which was dosed at 5 to 10 mg twice daily. Overall study results and limits: Treatment with tofacitinib significantly lowered scalp clonality and reduced expanded CD8+ clones among the top 100. Only one nonresponder was present, which leaves the link between baseline CD8+ expansion and response uncertain. Alopecia totalis/universalis scalp especially showed more expanded CD8+ clones than normal scalp.

Isolated RNA was reverse transcribed into cDNA used as the sequencing template. Generated by immunoSEQ multiplex PCR, the TCRdb table keeps only in-frame clones and is missing some. The sample gives 150,000 to 200,000 clones, roughly three fifths of which show up once; roughly 3.3% is in the top ten. As to treatment: oral pan-JAK inhibitor, 5-10 mg twice daily. The CDR3 consists of 17 residues. CDR1 LGHNA and CDR2 YSLEER come from the germline V gene. V lost 0 bases to trimming and J lost 2 bases, with 16 bases between them. For this clone: The antigen is undetermined.

The material was CD4+ T cells sorted from blood, obtained at week 4, from a patient treated with tofacitinib. The rearrangement links TRBV4-3 to TRBJ2-5, with a possible D match to TRBD2 (5 bases). The TCR was taken from a human donor with alopecia areata. The CDR3 is CASSQDDAPGTQETQYF. The DNA for the CDR3 is TGCGCCAGCAGCCAAGATGACGCCCCGGGAACGCAAGAGACCCAGTACTTC.